What follows are 30 T cell receptor beta chains derived from one specimen sequenced in a study of identical twins. TCRdb re-called the 5' RACE reads with MiXCR, one entry per CDR3 protein. Among approximately 260,000 distinct CDR3 sequences listed, roughly 8% were seen once. These same data were also listed under a study on yellow fever vaccine responses in identical twins.

Material for sequencing was CD8+ T cells sorted from blood. Source of these receptors: a woman under 30 in good health.

This clonotype was seen more than once but under ten times. The genes are TRBV28 and TRBJ2-7; tentative D call: TRBD1 (5 bases). V gave up 5 bases and J gave up 2 bases, with 13 bases separating them. Germline V gene lookup returns CDR1 MDHEN and CDR2 SYDVKM. The CDR3 sequence is 14 residues long. In nucleotides, the CDR3 is TGTGCCAGCAGTCCAGGGTTACCTGCCTACGAGCAGTACTTC. Translating it yields CASSPGLPAYEQYF.

This clonotype has a count of ten or more. At one of its ends the junction is not consistent with the germline gene, which may arise from a read error. The rearrangement links TRBV29-1 to TRBJ2-1, with 9 bases that match TRBD1. Germline loops: CDR1 SQVTM, CDR2 ANQGSEA. This CDR3 spans 11 amino acids. In DNA form, the CDR3 reads TGCAGCGTGGAAGACAGGGGGAAGCAGTTCTTC. Its protein is CSVEDRGKQFF.

V is TRBV27 and J is TRBJ2-5, with a possible D match to TRBD1 (5 bases). Trimming stripped 3 bases from V and 1 base from J, with 12 bases between. The CDR3 runs to 15 residues. In germline, CDR1 is MNHEY, CDR2 SMNVEV (reference sequence). The CDR3 reads CASSLYAGAQETQYF. The CDR3, as DNA: TGTGCCAGCAGTTTGTATGCTGGGGCCCAAGAGACCCAGTACTTC.

This clonotype was observed at least ten times. The V and J genes are TRBV27 and TRBJ2-7; D remains ambiguous. The CDR3 has 15 residues. V lost 0 bases and J lost 4, with 13 bases in between. Germline V gene sequence: CDR1 MNHEY, CDR2 SMNVEV (reference sequence). CDR3 sequence: CASSLSEWAVYEQYF. DNA of the CDR3: TGTGCCAGCAGTTTATCGGAGTGGGCCGTTTACGAGCAGTACTTC.

This chain uses TRBV20-1 with TRBJ2-1; D gene unclear. Trimming removed 0 bases from V and 6 bases from J, with 15 bases in between. The CDR3 covers 15 residues. The germline V gene has CDR1 DFQATT and CDR2 SNEGSKA (reference sequence). The DNA for the CDR3 is TGCAGTGCTAGAGATACGTCCACTGGGGTCAATGAGCAGTTCTTC. Amino acid sequence: CSARDTSTGVNEQFF.

This clonotype was picked up many times. This chain uses TRBV4-3 with TRBJ2-7, with 7 bases aligning to TRBD2. Germline CDR1 reads LGHNA; CDR2 reads YSLEER. The J segment lost 2 bases and the V segment lost 0 bases, leaving 7 bases of the junction unmatched. This CDR3 is built from 16 residues. CDR3 sequence reads: CASSQEPASGTYEQYF. For the CDR3, the DNA is TGCGCCAGCAGCCAAGAGCCAGCTAGCGGCACCTACGAGCAGTACTTC.

The chain has TRBV3-1 and TRBJ2-2; weak D call: TRBD1 (5 bases). Trimming took off 0 bases at V and 2 bases at J, with 22 bases between the two ends. The CDR3 extends over 20 amino acids. CDR1 and CDR2 from the germline V gene are LGHDT and YNNKEL (reference sequence). The CDR3 here is CASSQDPTMQGGDNTGELFF. In DNA form, the CDR3 reads TGTGCCAGCAGCCAAGATCCTACGATGCAGGGTGGCGATAACACCGGGGAGCTGTTTTTT.

The genes are TRBV15 and TRBJ2-7; TRBD2 matches at 7 bases. This CDR3 is 16 amino acids long. With 0 bases clipped from V and 4 bases from J, the junction kept 9 bases outside the gene matches. Germline assignment: CDR1 LNHNV and CDR2 YYDKDF (reference sequence). In DNA, the CDR3 is TGTGCCACCAGCAGAGATATCGGGGCGGGAGCTTACGAGCAGTACTTC. Protein product: CATSRDIGAGAYEQYF. Variable domain in full (rest from reference TRBV15 and TRBJ2-7): DAMVIQNPRYQVTQFGKPVTLSCSQTLNHNVMYWYQQKSSQAPKLLFHYYDKDFNNEADTPDNFQSRRPNTSFCFLDIRSPGLGDTAMYLCATSRDIGAGAYEQYFGPGTRLTVT.

This clonotype was detected a few times. The rearrangement uses TRBV12-3 or TRBV12-4 and TRBJ2-5, with D maybe TRBD2 (7 bases). The V and J ends lost 0 bases and 2 bases respectively, with 19 bases between them. The CDR3 contains 18 residues. The CDR3 sequence: CASSLALGGGGSQETQYF. The DNA of the CDR3 is TGTGCCAGCAGTTTAGCGCTGGGAGGGGGGGGATCGCAAGAGACCCAGTACTTC.

This clonotype has only a few counts. This chain uses TRBV18 with TRBJ2-3, with TRBD2 matching over 7 bases. This CDR3 spans 17 amino acids. J gave up 5 bases and V 2 bases, and 13 bases lay outside the gene matches. The germline CDR1 and CDR2 sequences are KGHSH and LQKENI. This CDR3 reads CASSPTPMREFEDTQYF. The CDR3 DNA sequence: TGTGCCAGCTCACCAACCCCTATGCGGGAGTTTGAAGATACGCAGTATTTT.

A few counts support this clonotype. This chain links TRBV27 with TRBJ2-5; D may be TRBD1 or TRBD2 (6 bases each). The CDR3 is made up of 13 amino acids. Trimming removed 6 bases from V and 7 bases from J, with 15 bases in between. Looked up from germline, CDR1 is MNHEY and CDR2 is SMNVEV (reference sequence). The CDR3 bases are TGTGCCAGCAGCCCGGGGGCCAAAGGGACCCAGTACTTC. Protein product: CASSPGAKGTQYF.

This chain uses TRBV11-1 with TRBJ2-6, with D possibly matching TRBD1 (6 bases). Germline V CDR1 and CDR2: SGHAT, FQDESV (reference sequence). CDR3 length equals 18 residues. Trimming left V 5 bases short and J 0 bases short, with 17 bases between. The CDR3 nucleotides are TGTGCCAGCAGCCAGCGTCGGGACAAAATCTCTGGGGCCAACGTCCTGACTTTC. Residues: CASSQRRDKISGANVLTF. The variable domain in full, with the rest retrieved from reference TRBV11-1 and TRBJ2-6, is EAEVAQSPRYKITEKSQAVAFWCDPISGHATLYWYRQILGQGPELLVQFQDESVVDDSQLPKDRFSAERLKGVDSTLKIQPAELGDSAMYLCASSQRRDKISGANVLTFGAGSRLTVL.

This chain joins TRBV28 and TRBJ2-3; D perhaps matches TRBD1 (7 bases). The germline V gene has CDR1 MDHEN and CDR2 SYDVKM. The CDR3 is made up of 15 amino acids. With 8 bases removed from V and 1 base from J, the gap between germline ends came to 16 bases. CDR3 sequence reads: CASALEGARTDTQYF. In nucleotides, the CDR3 is TGTGCCAGCGCCTTGGAGGGGGCTCGCACAGATACGCAGTATTTT.

This clonotype was counted many times. The chain combines TRBV10-1 with TRBJ2-2; D is possibly TRBD2 (7 bases). V was cut by 3 bases and J by 3 bases, with 11 bases left in between. Germline CDR1 reads WNHNN; CDR2 reads SYGVQD (reference sequence). The CDR3 totals 15 residues. CDR3 in DNA: TGCGCCAGCAGTGACGGGGGGCGCGACACCGGGGAGCTGTTTTTT. Protein sequence: CASSDGGRDTGELFF.

This clonotype has only a few counts. This chain links TRBV29-1 with TRBJ2-3, with D perhaps assigned TRBD1 or TRBD2 (6 bases each). V gave up 6 bases and J gave up 10 bases, with 20 bases separating them. The CDR3 has 13 residues. Germline V gene sequence: CDR1 SQVTM, CDR2 ANQGSEA. CDR3 sequence reads: CSVTGAGPISQYF. For the CDR3, the DNA is TGCAGCGTGACGGGGGCTGGTCCCATTTCGCAGTATTTT.

The chain joins TRBV15 to TRBJ1-5, with 9 positions matching TRBD1. The CDR3 covers 16 residues. Unmatched junction bases numbered 10, after V lost 6 bases and J lost 4 bases. Germline-derived CDR1 and CDR2 are LNHNV and YYDKDF (reference sequence). Here the CDR3 reads CATRDTGGGGNQPQHF. The CDR3 DNA sequence: TGTGCCACCAGAGATACAGGGGGCGGCGGGAATCAGCCCCAGCATTTT.

The CDR3 protein is CASSLVLNTDTQYF. CDR3 DNA sequence: TGTGCCAGCAGCTTAGTTCTAAACACAGATACGCAGTATTTT. The chain couples TRBV7-2 to TRBJ2-3; no clear D gene. Trimming stripped 1 base from V and 2 bases from J, with 7 bases between. Germline V gene sequence: CDR1 SGHTA, CDR2 FQGNSA. The CDR3 is 14 amino acids.

This clonotype was observed a handful of times. The V gene is TRBV30, the J gene TRBJ2-1, with a weak D call TRBD2 (5 bases). V was cut by 8 bases and J by 9 bases, with 11 bases left in between. The germline gives CDR1 GTSNPN, CDR2 SVGIG (reference sequence). This CDR3 has 10 amino acids. The CDR3 loop is CALGDLEQFF. The CDR3, as DNA: TGTGCCCTCGGGGATCTTGAGCAGTTCTTC.

This clonotype was counted a few times. One base away lies a much larger clone, so this may be a sequencing read error. CDR3 loop: CASSQDGSSSYNEQFF. CDR3 in DNA: TGCGCCAGCAGCCAAGACGGGAGTAGCTCCTACAATGAGCAGTTCTTC. The V and J genes are TRBV4-3 and TRBJ2-1; D perhaps matches TRBD2 (6 bases). Trimming left V 0 bases short and J 0 bases short, with 9 bases between. The CDR3 spans 16 residues. Germline CDR1 and CDR2: LGHNA and YSLEER.

V is TRBV11-2 and J is TRBJ2-7; tentatively, D is TRBD1 (5 bases). V lost 2 bases and J 5 bases, leaving 13 bases between the germline ends. The CDR3 is 14 amino acids. Germline V gene data show CDR1 as SGHAT and CDR2 as FQNNGV. The CDR3 region has the DNA TGTGCCAGCAGCTTAATTCTCAGGGTTGACGAGCAGTACTTC. This sequence encodes CASSLILRVDEQYF.

The chain couples TRBV30 to TRBJ2-1, with D perhaps matching TRBD2 (6 bases). The V gene lost 1 base and the J gene lost 7 bases, with 8 bases spanning the gap. Looked up from germline, CDR1 is GTSNPN and CDR2 is SVGIG (reference sequence). The CDR3 extends over 12 amino acids. CDR3 bases: TGTGCCTGGAGTGCCGCGGGAAATGAGCAGTTCTTC. This sequence encodes CAWSAAGNEQFF. The full variable domain, completed using reference TRBV30 and TRBJ2-1, is SQTIHQWPATLVQPVGSPLSLECTVEGTSNPNLYWYRQAAGRGLQLLFYSVGIGQISSEVPQNLSASRPQDRQFILSSKKLLLSDSGFYLCAWSAAGNEQFFGPGTRLTVL.

This chain connects TRBV10-3 to TRBJ2-7, with a possible D match to TRBD1 (5 bases). Trimming removed 4 bases from V and 3 bases from J, with 7 bases in between. CDR1 is ENHRY and CDR2 is SYGVKD in the germline V gene. The CDR3 extends over 12 amino acids. The CDR3 region is CAISGQYYEQYF. The CDR3 nucleotides are TGTGCCATCAGTGGACAGTACTACGAGCAGTACTTC.

This clonotype was seen repeatedly, ten times or more. The chain links TRBV2 to TRBJ2-3; 7 bases are shared with TRBD1. Per germline, CDR1 SNHLY and CDR2 FYNNEI. The CDR3 covers 16 residues. With 6 bases clipped from V and 2 bases from J, the junction kept 11 bases outside the gene matches. CDR3 loop: CASSSNDRDLTDTQYF. As DNA, the CDR3 is TGTGCCAGCAGCTCCAATGACAGGGACCTCACAGATACGCAGTATTTT.

As for this clonotype: Given a much more abundant clone one base away, this may be a read error. V usage is TRBV5-6 and J usage is TRBJ2-7; D is ambiguous. Between the trimmed V and J ends, which lost 5 bases and 0 bases, there was a span of 15 bases. The CDR3 runs to 15 residues. Germline CDR1 is SGHDT and CDR2 is YYEEEE. The CDR3 DNA sequence: TGTGCCAGCAGGATGATAGCCCAAGGCTCCTACGAGCAGTACTTC. Translated, it gives CASRMIAQGSYEQYF.

This clonotype was found a few times. The chain is built from TRBV7-9 and TRBJ2-5; tentative D call: TRBD2 (5 bases). Between the trimmed V and J ends, which lost 7 bases and 0 bases, there was a span of 12 bases. Looked up from germline, CDR1 is SEHNR and CDR2 is FQNEAQ (reference sequence). The CDR3 runs to 14 residues. DNA of the CDR3: TGTGCCAGCACCCCCTCCGGGAACCAAGAGACCCAGTACTTC. It is translated as CASTPSGNQETQYF.

This clonotype was seen more than once but under ten times. The chain combines TRBV10-3 with TRBJ2-3; D may be TRBD2 (6 bases). The germline CDR1 and CDR2 sequences are ENHRY and SYGVKD. The length of the CDR3 is 14 residues. V was clipped by 7 bases and J by 0 bases, with 11 bases between them. CDR3 protein: CAITPGGSTDTQYF. The CDR3 DNA follows: TGTGCCATCACGCCCGGGGGAAGCACAGATACGCAGTATTTT.

This clonotype was seen at least ten times. V is TRBV28 and J is TRBJ2-7, with D perhaps TRBD1 or TRBD2 (6 bases each). Trimming took off 6 bases at V and 2 bases at J, with 14 bases between the two ends. CDR3 length: 14 amino acids. Germline assignment: CDR1 MDHEN and CDR2 SYDVKM. The chain's CDR3 is CASSSVGGPYEQYF. The CDR3 nucleotides are TGTGCCAGCAGCTCGGTGGGGGGCCCCTACGAGCAGTACTTC.

Only a few counts were recorded for this clonotype. This chain connects TRBV28 to TRBJ2-7; tentative D call: TRBD1 (7 bases). The CDR3 totals 16 residues. V was trimmed by 3 bases and J by 0 bases, leaving 15 bases between them. Looked up from germline, CDR1 is MDHEN and CDR2 is SYDVKM. The CDR3: CASSFGGTAISYEQYF. The DNA of the CDR3 is TGTGCCAGCAGTTTCGGCGGGACAGCGATCTCCTACGAGCAGTACTTC.

This clonotype has just a few counts. This rearrangement joins TRBV28 to TRBJ2-7; possibly TRBD2 for D (6 bases). The V and J ends lost 2 bases and 0 bases respectively, with 14 bases between them. Germline lookup yields CDR1 MDHEN and CDR2 SYDVKM. This CDR3 comprises 16 residues. The CDR3 is CASSLEVSGLSYEQYF. The CDR3 DNA reads TGTGCCAGCAGTTTAGAAGTTAGCGGACTCTCCTACGAGCAGTACTTC.

This rearrangement joins TRBV29-1 to TRBJ1-1; no clear D gene. Per germline, CDR1 SQVTM and CDR2 ANQGSEA. This CDR3 comprises 11 residues. V was pared by 3 bases and J by 8 bases, with 10 bases between. The CDR3 loop is CSVEGEAEAFF. The CDR3 region has the DNA TGCAGCGTTGAGGGAGAAGCCGAAGCTTTCTTT. Filled out from reference TRBV29-1 and TRBJ1-1, the complete variable domain reads SAVISQKPSRDICQRGTSLTIQCQVDSQVTMMFWYRQQPGQSLTLIATANQGSEATYESGFVIDKFPISRPNLTFSTLTVSNMSPEDSSIYLCSVEGEAEAFFGQGTRLTVV.